A selection of T cell receptor beta chains follows, all from one sample in a study of blood T cell repertoires in COVID-19. Profiled with immunoSEQ multiplex PCR; TCRdb holds only in-frame clones, not every one. The sample has tens of thousands of clones, about 86% seen once. Specimen: peripheral blood. The receptors shown here come from a human donor in a cohort sampled during active COVID-19. Each CDR3 is given with its conserved first and last residue. D genes are given only for firm matches. Some rows mark clone size as missing; the rest say once, few, many or name a class of expanded clone.

TRBV11-2	-	TRBJ2-7	-	TGTGCCAGCAGCTTAGATAATTTAGCCTACGAGCAGTACTTC	CASSLDNLAYEQYF
TRBV20-1	-	TRBJ1-2	-	TGCAGTGCCCAGGGGCAGATGGGCTACACCTTC	CSAQGQMGYTF
TRBV11-2	-	TRBJ2-3	-	TGTGCCAGCAGCCCCGGGGGGCTTCAGCCTCAGTATTTT	CASSPGGLQPQYF
TRBV6-1	TRBD1	TRBJ2-1	-	TGTGCCAGCAGTGAAATCGGGACAGCCTACAATGAGCAGTTCTTC	CASSEIGTAYNEQFF
TRBV10-2	TRBD2	TRBJ2-1	-	TGCGCCAGCAGTAAACTAGCGGGGATGATAATGTCCTACAATGAGCAGTTCTTC	CASSKLAGMIMSYNEQFF
TRBV7-9	-	TRBJ1-6	-	-	CASSFGQGAILF
TRBV30	TRBD2	TRBJ2-1	-	TGTGCCTGGAGTGTATCTCGGGGGGGCAGCTACAATGAGCAGTTCTTC	CAWSVSRGGSYNEQFF
TRBV5-1	-	TRBJ2-7	-	TGCGCCAGCAGCCGAGACTACGAGCAGTACTTC	CASSRDYEQYF
TRBV4-2	TRBD2	TRBJ2-3	-	TGTGCCAGCAGCTCCCCGGGACTAGCGGGGGGGTCAGATACGCAGTATTTT	CASSSPGLAGGSDTQYF
TRBV6-5	-	TRBJ1-2	-	TGTGCCAGCTTTTCGAGGGGGGGAAGCGAGGGCTACACCTTC	CASFSRGGSEGYTF
TRBV7-9	-	TRBJ2-2	-	TGTGCCAGCACCAAACGCAGGTTCGCGGGCGGGGAGCTGTTTTTT	CASTKRRFAGGELFF
TRBV27	TRBD1	TRBJ1-5	-	TGTGCCAGCAGTTCCCGACAGGGTGGCAATCAGCCCCAGCATTTT	CASSSRQGGNQPQHF
TRBV4-1	TRBD2	TRBJ2-3	-	TGCGCCAGCAGCCAGGATTACGGGGGGTGGGATACGCAGTATTTT	CASSQDYGGWDTQYF
TRBV24-1	TRBD1	TRBJ1-2	-	TGTGCCAGCGAGGGGACAGGCGACCCCAATGGCTACACCTTC	CASEGTGDPNGYTF
TRBV5-1	-	TRBJ2-2	-	TGCGCCAGCAGCTTGAATCCCAGGCTAGGAGGCACCGGGGAGCTGTTTTTT	CASSLNPRLGGTGELFF
TRBV11-3	-	TRBJ1-1	few	TGTGCCAGCAGCCCGGAGACAGGCGATGAAGCTTTCTTT	CASSPETGDEAFF
TRBV9	-	TRBJ1-4	-	TGTGCCAGCAGCGTCGGGTTCCAGGGGCCAACTAATGAAAAACTGTTTTTT	CASSVGFQGPTNEKLFF
TRBV29-1	TRBD1	TRBJ1-5	-	TGCAGCCCCGTCAAACACAGGGGACAGCCCCAGCATTTT	CSPVKHRGQPQHF
TRBV19	-	TRBJ2-2	few	TGTGCCAGTTCCTCAGTCTCCGGGGAGCTGTTTTTT	CASSSVSGELFF
TRBV4-1	-	TRBJ2-2	-	TGCGCCAGCAGCCACCTTCTTACCGGGGAGCTGTTTTTT	CASSHLLTGELFF
TRBV24-1	TRBD1	TRBJ2-7	-	TGTGCCACCAGTGATGCTTCGACAGGGGCTTACCACGAGCAGTACTTC	CATSDASTGAYHEQYF
TRBV19	-	TRBJ2-5	-	TGTGCCAGTAGTACAGGGGTGCGGGAGACCCAGTACTTC	CASSTGVRETQYF
TRBV5-7	-	TRBJ2-3	-	TGTGCCAGCAGCTTGTTTGGAGACGAGGGTATACCTAGCACAGATACGCAGTATTTT	CASSLFGDEGIPSTDTQYF
TRBV12-3/TRBV12-4	-	TRBJ2-7	-	TGTGCCAGCAGGGGCAGTCCCCTTCACGAGCAGTACTTC	CASRGSPLHEQYF
TRBV23-1	TRBD1	TRBJ1-5	-	TGCGCCAGCAGTCAATCGACAGGGGGAAGCAATCAGCCCCAGCATTTT	CASSQSTGGSNQPQHF
TRBV29-1	-	TRBJ2-5	-	TGCAGCGTGCAACAGGGCACATTCCAAGAGACCCAGTACTTC	CSVQQGTFQETQYF
TRBV30	TRBD2	TRBJ2-7	-	TGTGCCTGGAATAACGCGGGACTAGTGGGCGAGCAGTACTTC	CAWNNAGLVGEQYF
TRBV5-1	-	TRBJ2-3	-	TGCGCCAGCAGCTTGGAAGGGGGAAACACAGATACGCAGTATTTT	CASSLEGGNTDTQYF
TRBV18	TRBD2	TRBJ2-1	-	TGTGCCAGCTCACCACGAGGACTAGCGGAAGCTAATGAGCAGTTCTTC	CASSPRGLAEANEQFF
TRBV3-1/TRBV3-2	-	TRBJ2-2	once	TGTGCCAGCAGCCTACACAGGGGGGAGCTGTTTTTT	CASSLHRGELFF
TRBV29-1	-	TRBJ1-2	few	TGCAGCGTTGCCCTCCAGACAGGAAACTATGGCTACACCTTC	CSVALQTGNYGYTF
TRBV27	-	TRBJ2-5	few	TGTGCCAGCAGTTTAAGCAGAAGCGCCCAAGAGCCCCAGTACTTC	CASSLSRSAQEPQYF
TRBV9	-	TRBJ2-7	-	TGTGCCAGCAGCGTAGACTCGACCTACGAGCAGTACTTC	CASSVDSTYEQYF
TRBV18	TRBD1	TRBJ2-7	-	TGTGCCAGCTCATTGTCCCTAACAGGGGGCAAGTACGAGCAGTACTTC	CASSLSLTGGKYEQYF
TRBV6-5	TRBD2	TRBJ2-7	-	TGTGCCAGCAGTACTAGCGGGGGGGTCTACGAGCAGTACTTC	CASSTSGGVYEQYF
TRBV5-8	-	TRBJ1-4	-	TGTGCCAGCAGCTTGGAGGAGGTCCCTAATTTCGCTGCAAAACTGTTTTTT	CASSLEEVPNFAAKLFF
TRBV25-1	-	TRBJ2-2	-	TGTGCCAGCAAGTTCGGGTCGAACACCGGGGAGCTGTTTTTT	CASKFGSNTGELFF
TRBV5-1	TRBD2	TRBJ2-2	-	TGCGCCAGCAGCCCCGGGGGGGGGATCACCGGGGAGCTGTTTTTT	CASSPGGGITGELFF
TRBV7-3	TRBD1	TRBJ2-2	-	TGTGCCAGCAGCCCCGGGACAGCCACCGGGGAGCTGTTTTTT	CASSPGTATGELFF
TRBV5-5	-	TRBJ2-6	once	TGTGCCAGCAGCTTTTCAGATGGGGCCAACGTCCTGACTTTC	CASSFSDGANVLTF
TRBV27	-	TRBJ1-1	-	TGTGCCAGCAGTATTGAACGGCGGGGCACTGAAGCTTTCTTT	CASSIERRGTEAFF
TRBV30	-	TRBJ1-6	-	TGTGCCTGGAGAGGTTTCGGAGGCTCCTATAATTCACCCCTCCACTTT	CAWRGFGGSYNSPLHF
TRBV2	-	TRBJ1-5	-	TGTGCCAGCAGTGATGCAATCGGTAGCAATCAGCCCCAGCATTTT	CASSDAIGSNQPQHF
TRBV19	-	TRBJ2-3	-	TGTGCCAGTAATAGCGGACGCACAGATACGCAGTATTTT	CASNSGRTDTQYF
TRBV3-1/TRBV3-2	TRBD2	TRBJ2-3	-	TGTGCCAGCAGCCTCGGGGGGGGGAGCACAGATACGCAGTATTTT	CASSLGGGSTDTQYF
TRBV9	-	TRBJ1-6	-	TGTGCCAGCAGCGTAGACGGGAGCTCCTATAATTCACCCCTCCACTTT	CASSVDGSSYNSPLHF
TRBV18	-	TRBJ1-2	-	TGTGCCAGCTCACCGGGGAGTCAGAACTATGGCTACACCTTC	CASSPGSQNYGYTF
TRBV19	TRBD1	TRBJ2-2	-	TGTGCCAGTAGTATAGGGGGCAGGGGGCCCACCGGGGAGCTGTTTTTT	CASSIGGRGPTGELFF
TRBV11-2	-	TRBJ2-7	-	TGTGCCAGCAGCCACGAGGCGGGACGGACGACGGTTGAGCAGTACTTC	CASSHEAGRTTVEQYF
TRBV19	-	TRBJ1-5	few	TGTGCCAGTAGAAGGGGAGGACGGGATCAGCCCCAGCATTTT	CASRRGGRDQPQHF
TRBV6-2/TRBV6-3	TRBD1	TRBJ2-7	once	TGTGCCAGCAGTCTCCCGGGGACAGGGCACTACGAGCAGTACTTC	CASSLPGTGHYEQYF
TRBV3-1/TRBV3-2	-	TRBJ2-3	-	TGTGCCAGCAGCCAAGTGAACTCAGATACGCAGTATTTT	CASSQVNSDTQYF
TRBV3-1/TRBV3-2	TRBD2	TRBJ2-7	-	TGTGCCAGCAGCCAAGATGGACTAGCGGAGTACGAGCAGTACTTC	CASSQDGLAEYEQYF